This T cell receptor (beta chain) was captured in a study of cytomegalovirus exposure and HLA in healthy donors. Study-wide points: About 87% or about 30% of the time was how often most TCR beta V segments were productive, according to an earlier analysis.

To note about this clone: As yet, its antigen is unknown.

V was clipped by 5 bases and J by 8 bases, with 22 bases between them. CDR1 and CDR2 from the germline V gene are SEHNR and FQNEAQ (reference sequence). This CDR3 contains 17 residues. Amplification used 60 Vbeta primers and 13 Jbeta primers. Clones were sequenced by immunoSEQ multiplex PCR, and TCRdb holds only the in-frame ones, with some missing. The table lists about 190,000 clones, roughly four fifths of them singletons. The J gene is TRBJ1-6, the V gene TRBV7-9; D remains unclear. The receptor was derived from a man over 45 in good health and CMV-seronegative. Sequencing was done on a sample of PBMCs. The CDR3 protein is CASSQTRPVGGHSPLHF. The CDR3 nucleotides read TGTGCCAGCAGCCAGACCCGGCCGGTCGGCGGGCATTCACCCCTCCACTTT.